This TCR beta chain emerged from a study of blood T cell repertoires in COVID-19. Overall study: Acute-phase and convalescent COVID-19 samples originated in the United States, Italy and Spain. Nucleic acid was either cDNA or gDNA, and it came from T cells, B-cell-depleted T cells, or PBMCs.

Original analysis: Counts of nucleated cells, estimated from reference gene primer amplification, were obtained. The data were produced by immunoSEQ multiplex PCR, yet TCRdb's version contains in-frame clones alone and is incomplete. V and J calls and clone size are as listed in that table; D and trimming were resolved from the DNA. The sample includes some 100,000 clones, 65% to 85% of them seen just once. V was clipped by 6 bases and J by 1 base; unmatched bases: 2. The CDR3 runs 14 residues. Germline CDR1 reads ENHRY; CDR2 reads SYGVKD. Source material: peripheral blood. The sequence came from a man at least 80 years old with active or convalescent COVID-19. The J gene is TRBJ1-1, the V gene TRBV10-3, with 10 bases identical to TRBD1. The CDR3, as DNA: TGTGCCATCAGAAGGGACAGGGGGAACACTGAAGCTTTCTTT. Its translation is CAIRRDRGNTEAFF.